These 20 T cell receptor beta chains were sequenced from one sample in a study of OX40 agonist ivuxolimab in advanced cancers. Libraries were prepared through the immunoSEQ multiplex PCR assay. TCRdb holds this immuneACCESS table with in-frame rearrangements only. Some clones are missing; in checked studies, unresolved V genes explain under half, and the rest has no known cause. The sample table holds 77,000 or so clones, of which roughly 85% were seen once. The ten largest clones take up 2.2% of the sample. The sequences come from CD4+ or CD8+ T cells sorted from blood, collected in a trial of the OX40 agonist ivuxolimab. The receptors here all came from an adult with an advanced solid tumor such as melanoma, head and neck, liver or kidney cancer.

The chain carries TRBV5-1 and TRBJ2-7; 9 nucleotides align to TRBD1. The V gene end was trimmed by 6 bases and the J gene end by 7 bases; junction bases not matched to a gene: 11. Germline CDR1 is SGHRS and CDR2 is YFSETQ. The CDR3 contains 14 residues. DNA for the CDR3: TGCGCCAGCAAAAGGACAGGGGTTTCGCTGGAGCAGTACTTC. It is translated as CASKRTGVSLEQYF.

The CDR3 sequence is CASSPDIYYGYTF. Written as DNA, the CDR3 is TGTGCCAGCAGCCCGGACATATACTATGGCTACACCTTC. This chain links TRBV11-3 with TRBJ1-2; D perhaps matches TRBD1 (5 bases). The CDR3 is 13 residues long. Germline CDR1 is SGHNT and CDR2 is YENEEA. V was shortened by 5 bases and J by 3 bases, with 10 bases between the two germline ends.

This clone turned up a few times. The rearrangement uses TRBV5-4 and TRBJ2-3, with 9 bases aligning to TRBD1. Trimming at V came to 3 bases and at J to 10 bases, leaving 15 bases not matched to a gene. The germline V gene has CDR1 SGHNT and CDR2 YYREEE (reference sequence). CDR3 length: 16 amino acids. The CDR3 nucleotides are TGTGCCAGCAGCTGGGGGGCGGGACAGGGCCCCTATCCGCAGTATTTT. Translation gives CASSWGAGQGPYPQYF.

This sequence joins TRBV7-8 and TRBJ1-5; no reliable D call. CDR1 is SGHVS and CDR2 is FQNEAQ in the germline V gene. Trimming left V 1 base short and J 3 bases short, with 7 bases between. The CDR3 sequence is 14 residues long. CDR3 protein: CASSLGSHNQPQHF. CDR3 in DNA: TGTGCCAGCAGCTTAGGCAGCCACAATCAGCCCCAGCATTTT.

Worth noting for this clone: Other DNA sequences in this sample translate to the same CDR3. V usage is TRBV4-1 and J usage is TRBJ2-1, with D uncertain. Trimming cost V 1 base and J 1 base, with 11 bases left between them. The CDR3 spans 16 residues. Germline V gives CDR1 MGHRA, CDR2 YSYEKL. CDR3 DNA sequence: TGCGCCAGCAGCCAAGTCGACATAATTTCCTACAATGAGCAGTTCTTC. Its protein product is CASSQVDIISYNEQFF.

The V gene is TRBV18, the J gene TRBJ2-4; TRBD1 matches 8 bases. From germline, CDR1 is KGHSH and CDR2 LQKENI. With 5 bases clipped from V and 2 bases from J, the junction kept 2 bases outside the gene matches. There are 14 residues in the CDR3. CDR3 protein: CASSGQGPKNIQYF. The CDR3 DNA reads TGTGCCAGCTCAGGACAGGGCCCCAAAAACATTCAGTACTTC.

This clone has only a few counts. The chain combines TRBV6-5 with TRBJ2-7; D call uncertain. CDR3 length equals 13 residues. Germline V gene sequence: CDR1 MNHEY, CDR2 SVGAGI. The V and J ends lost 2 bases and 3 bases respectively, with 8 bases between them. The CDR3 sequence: CASSYRENYEQYF. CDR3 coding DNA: TGTGCCAGCAGTTACCGTGAGAACTACGAGCAGTACTTC.

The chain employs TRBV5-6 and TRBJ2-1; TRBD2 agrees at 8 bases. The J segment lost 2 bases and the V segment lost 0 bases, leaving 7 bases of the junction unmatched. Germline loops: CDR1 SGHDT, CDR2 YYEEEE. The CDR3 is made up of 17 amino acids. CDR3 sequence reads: CASSLGLANSPYNEQFF. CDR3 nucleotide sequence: TGTGCCAGCAGCTTGGGACTAGCGAATTCACCCTACAATGAGCAGTTCTTC.

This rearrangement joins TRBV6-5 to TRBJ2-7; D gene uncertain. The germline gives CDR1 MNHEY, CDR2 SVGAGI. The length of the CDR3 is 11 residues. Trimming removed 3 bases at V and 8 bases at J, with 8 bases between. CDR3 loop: CASSYNGQQYF. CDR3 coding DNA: TGTGCCAGCAGTTATAATGGTCAGCAGTACTTC.

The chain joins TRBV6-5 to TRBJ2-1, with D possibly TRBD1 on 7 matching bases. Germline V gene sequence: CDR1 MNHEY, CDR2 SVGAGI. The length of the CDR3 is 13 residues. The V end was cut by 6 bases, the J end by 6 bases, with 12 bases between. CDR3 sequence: CASRRQGGNEQFF. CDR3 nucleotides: TGTGCCAGCAGGAGACAGGGAGGCAATGAGCAGTTCTTC.

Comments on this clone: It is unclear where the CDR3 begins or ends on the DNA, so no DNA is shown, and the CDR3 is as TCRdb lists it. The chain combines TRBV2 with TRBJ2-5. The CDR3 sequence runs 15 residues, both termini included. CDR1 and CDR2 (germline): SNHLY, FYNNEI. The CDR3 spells CASSEDQWGWGTRYF.

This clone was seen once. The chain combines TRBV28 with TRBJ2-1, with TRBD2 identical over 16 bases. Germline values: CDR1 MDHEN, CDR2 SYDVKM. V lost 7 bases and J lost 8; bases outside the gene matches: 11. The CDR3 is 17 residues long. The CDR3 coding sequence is TGTGCCAGCAACGCAGGGACTAGCGGGGGGGCCTTGCATGAGCAGTTCTTC. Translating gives CASNAGTSGGALHEQFF.

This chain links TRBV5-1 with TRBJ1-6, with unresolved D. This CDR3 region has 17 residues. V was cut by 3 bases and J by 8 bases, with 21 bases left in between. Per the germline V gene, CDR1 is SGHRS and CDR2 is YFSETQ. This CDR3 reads CASSWARALLRDSPLHF. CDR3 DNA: TGCGCCAGCAGCTGGGCCCGGGCCCTGCTGCGGGATTCACCCCTCCACTTT.

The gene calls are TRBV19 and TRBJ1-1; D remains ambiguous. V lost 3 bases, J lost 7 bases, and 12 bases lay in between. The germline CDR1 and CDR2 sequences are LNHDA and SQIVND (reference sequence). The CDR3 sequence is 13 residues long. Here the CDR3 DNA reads TGTGCCAGTAGTATCCCGCCAAGCGGTGAAGCTTTCTTT. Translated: CASSIPPSGEAFF.

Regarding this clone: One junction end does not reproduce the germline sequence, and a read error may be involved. CDR3 residues: CASGGRSYEQYF. The CDR3 region has the DNA TGTGCCAGCGGGGGAAGATCCTACGAGCAGTACTTC. The V call is TRBV5-1, the J call TRBJ2-7; 8 positions match TRBD2. This CDR3 spans 12 amino acids. Germline V gene lookup returns CDR1 SGHRS and CDR2 YFSETQ.

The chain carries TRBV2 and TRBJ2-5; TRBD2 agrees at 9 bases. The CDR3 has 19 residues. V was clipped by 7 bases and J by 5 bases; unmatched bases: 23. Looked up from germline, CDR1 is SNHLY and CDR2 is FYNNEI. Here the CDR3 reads CASTLGRGGLARSPETQYF. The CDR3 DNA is TGTGCCAGCACCCTGGGCCGGGGAGGACTAGCGCGGTCGCCCGAGACCCAGTACTTC.

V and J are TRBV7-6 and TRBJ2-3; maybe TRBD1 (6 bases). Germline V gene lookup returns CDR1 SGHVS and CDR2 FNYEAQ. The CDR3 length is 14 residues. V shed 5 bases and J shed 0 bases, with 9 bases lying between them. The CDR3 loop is CASSPQGSTDTQYF. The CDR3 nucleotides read TGTGCCAGCAGCCCTCAGGGGAGCACAGATACGCAGTATTTT.

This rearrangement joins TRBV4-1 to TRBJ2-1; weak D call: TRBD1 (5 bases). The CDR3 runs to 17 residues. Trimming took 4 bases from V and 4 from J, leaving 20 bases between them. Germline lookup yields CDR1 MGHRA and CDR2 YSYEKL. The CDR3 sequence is CASSPGLGRVVYNEQFF. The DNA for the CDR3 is TGCGCCAGCAGCCCAGGATTGGGCAGGGTGGTTTACAATGAGCAGTTCTTC.

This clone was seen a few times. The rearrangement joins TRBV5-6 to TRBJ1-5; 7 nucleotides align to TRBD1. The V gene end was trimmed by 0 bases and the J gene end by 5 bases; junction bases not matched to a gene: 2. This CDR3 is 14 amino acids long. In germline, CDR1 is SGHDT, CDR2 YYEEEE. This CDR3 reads CASSLGQGYQPQHF. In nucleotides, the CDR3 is TGTGCCAGCAGCTTGGGACAGGGATATCAGCCCCAGCATTTT.

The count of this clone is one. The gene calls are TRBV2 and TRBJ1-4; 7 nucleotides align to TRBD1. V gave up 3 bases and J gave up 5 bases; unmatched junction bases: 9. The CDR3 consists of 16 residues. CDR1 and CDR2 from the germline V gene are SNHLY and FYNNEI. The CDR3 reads CASSDVPGQPNEKLFF. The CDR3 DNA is TGTGCCAGCAGTGATGTCCCGGGACAGCCAAATGAAAAACTGTTTTTT.